Presented here are 23 T cell receptor beta chains from one specimen sequenced in a study of blood T cells in healthy people across ages. Together with a sample-barcoded 5' primer, a J-beta primer mix was included in a second PCR lasting 7 to 11 cycles. TCRdb reprocessed the 5' RACE reads via MiXCR and lists one record per CDR3 protein. The sample has more than 750,000 distinct CDR3 sequences, approximately 32% seen once; the top ten hold 10%. These sequences were also reported in another study, on T cells of mothers and their children.

The specimen was blood. The receptors were sampled from a woman in her thirties or forties in good health.

The rearrangement links TRBV12-3 or TRBV12-4 to TRBJ2-3; either TRBD1 or TRBD2 may fit D (7 bases each). V lost 7 bases, J lost 11 bases, and 22 bases lay in between. The CDR3 sequence is 14 residues long. This CDR3 reads CASTLTGRGDVQYF. CDR3 coding DNA: TGTGCCAGCACCTTGACAGGGAGGGGAGATGTGCAGTATTTT.

The rearrangement uses TRBV7-3 and TRBJ2-3; no definite D call. Trimming took 4 bases from V and 4 from J, leaving 9 bases between them. The length of the CDR3 is 13 residues. Germline assignment: CDR1 SGHTA and CDR2 FQGTGA. CDR3 amino acids: CASSWNKADTQYF. CDR3 DNA sequence: TGTGCCAGCAGCTGGAATAAGGCAGATACGCAGTATTTT. Supplemented by reference TRBV7-3 and TRBJ2-3, the full variable domain reads GAGVSQTPSNKVTEKGKYVELRCDPISGHTALYWYRQSLGQGPEFLIYFQGTGAADDSGLPNDRFFAVRPEGSVSTLKIQRTERGDSAVYLCASSWNKADTQYFGPGTRLTVL.

This clonotype appeared a few times. The rearrangement joins TRBV4-1 to TRBJ2-7, with 11 bases identical to TRBD1. V trimming: 1 base; J trimming: 5 bases; junction bases outside the gene matches: 4. CDR1 and CDR2 (germline): MGHRA, YSYEKL. This CDR3 is built from 15 residues. CDR3 residues: CASSQGTGGGDEQYF. The CDR3 coding sequence is TGCGCCAGCAGCCAAGGGACAGGGGGCGGCGACGAGCAGTACTTC.

The genes are TRBV28 and TRBJ1-2; 12 positions match TRBD1. The ends lost 8 bases at V and 4 bases at J; junction bases unmatched: 5. The CDR3 sequence is 14 residues long. CDR1 and CDR2 (germline): MDHEN, SYDVKM. CDR3 DNA: TGTGCCAGCCGCCGGGACAGGGGGCCCTATGGCTACACCTTC. This codes for CASRRDRGPYGYTF.

The rearrangement uses TRBV5-1 and TRBJ2-7, with 9 bases fitting TRBD1. The germline V gene has CDR1 SGHRS and CDR2 YFSETQ. The CDR3 consists of 14 residues. V lost 6 bases and J lost 5; bases outside the gene matches: 9. In DNA form, the CDR3 reads TGCGCCAGCAACAACGGGACAGGGAAACACGAGCAGTACTTC. Its protein product is CASNNGTGKHEQYF.

A few counts support this clonotype. The chain recombines TRBV13 with TRBJ2-1; D is tentatively TRBD1 or TRBD2 (5 bases each). From germline, CDR1 is PRHDT and CDR2 FYEKMQ (reference sequence). This CDR3 region has 16 residues. V lost 5 bases to trimming and J lost 7 bases, with 21 bases between them. This chain's CDR3 is CASSRPDGARGNEQFF. The CDR3 DNA reads as TGTGCCAGCAGCCGCCCGGACGGGGCGAGGGGAAATGAGCAGTTCTTC.

This clonotype was found many times. The V gene is TRBV12-3 or TRBV12-4, the J gene TRBJ2-4; D may correspond to TRBD1 or TRBD2 (6 bases each). This CDR3 contains 15 residues. Trimming left V 3 bases short and J 7 bases short, with 16 bases between. CDR3 protein: CASSLGGAGWNIQYF. DNA for the CDR3: TGTGCCAGCAGTTTGGGGGGCGCAGGGTGGAACATTCAGTACTTC.

The chain carries TRBV20-1 and TRBJ2-5; TRBD1 matches at 10 bases. The J call is in doubt because the DNA end fits TRBJ2-7 better. Germline values: CDR1 DFQATT, CDR2 SNEGSKA (reference sequence). The CDR3 is made up of 15 amino acids. CDR3 in DNA: TGCAGTGCCACCCACGTGGGGACAGGGGAATACGAGCAGTACTTC. Residues: CSATHVGTGEYEQYF.

Turning to this clonotype: An end of the junction differs from the germline gene, which may be a read error. This chain links TRBV6-2 or TRBV6-3 with TRBJ2-4; D is unresolved. The J call may be in error: the DNA end matches TRBJ2-7 better. The CDR3 consists of 16 residues. Germline lookup yields CDR1 MNHEY and CDR2 SVGEGT. The chain's CDR3 is CVSSYVPGALSYEQYF. The CDR3 bases are TGTGTCAGCAGTTACGTCCCCGGCGCCCTCTCCTACGAGCAGTACTTC.

This clonotype came up a few times. The chain recombines TRBV28 with TRBJ2-7; 7 bases are a match to TRBD1. Losses at the gene ends were 8 bases for V and 4 bases for J; bases not matched to a gene: 8. There are 13 residues in the CDR3. Looked up from germline, CDR1 is MDHEN and CDR2 is SYDVKM. CDR3: CASLKGAPYEQYF. In DNA form, the CDR3 reads TGTGCCAGCCTGAAGGGGGCTCCATACGAGCAGTACTTC.

The chain combines TRBV12-5 with TRBJ1-2, with 11 positions matching TRBD1. V shed 9 bases, J shed 4 bases, and the junction held 1 base outside the gene matches. The germline V gene encodes CDR1 LGHNT and CDR2 FRNRAP. This CDR3 is 12 amino acids long. Written as DNA, the CDR3 is TGTGCTAGCGGGACAGGGGGCTATGGCTACACCTTC. Translating gives CASGTGGYGYTF.

This clonotype was detected ten times or more. The V gene is TRBV28, the J gene TRBJ2-6; D remains ambiguous. The germline V and J ends were trimmed by 6 bases and 0 bases, with 3 bases remaining between them. This CDR3 has 13 amino acids. Germline values: CDR1 MDHEN, CDR2 SYDVKM. CDR3 DNA: TGTGCCAGCAGGGGCTCTGGGGCCAACGTCCTGACTTTC. Its translation is CASRGSGANVLTF.

The V call is TRBV29-1, the J call TRBJ2-3; D is perhaps TRBD2 (5 bases). V lost 3 bases and J lost 2, with 21 bases in between. The CDR3 extends over 17 amino acids. Germline V gene data show CDR1 as SQVTM and CDR2 as ANQGSEA. CDR3 coding DNA: TGCAGCGTTGAGTGGCTAGTGGGAGTGGCCCCCACAGATACGCAGTATTTT. The encoded protein is CSVEWLVGVAPTDTQYF.

The gene calls are TRBV20-1 and TRBJ2-7, with 8 positions matching TRBD1. This CDR3 contains 13 residues. The germline CDR1 and CDR2 sequences are DFQATT and SNEGSKA (reference sequence). V shed 4 bases, J shed 2 bases, and the junction held 4 bases outside the gene matches. CDR3 sequence reads: CSAIADRAYEQYF. CDR3 DNA: TGCAGTGCTATCGCGGACAGGGCCTACGAGCAGTACTTC.

Only a few counts were recorded for this clonotype. This chain joins TRBV4-3 and TRBJ1-4; 7 nucleotides match TRBD1. There are 15 residues in the CDR3. V gave up 1 base and J gave up 5 bases; unmatched junction bases: 4. Germline assignment: CDR1 LGHNA and CDR2 YSLEER. In nucleotides, the CDR3 is TGCGCCAGCAGCCAAGCAGGGGGTTCGAATGAAAAACTGTTTTTT. As protein: CASSQAGGSNEKLFF.

This clonotype has more than one count but fewer than ten. This chain joins TRBV2 and TRBJ1-5; D is undetermined. With 1 base removed from V and 0 bases from J, the gap between germline ends came to 7 bases. This CDR3 region has 15 residues. Germline-derived CDR1 and CDR2 are SNHLY and FYNNEI. The CDR3 protein is CASSEGAYSNQPQHF. For the CDR3, the DNA is TGTGCCAGCAGTGAAGGCGCCTATAGCAATCAGCCCCAGCATTTT.

This clonotype has just a few counts. V is TRBV5-6 and J is TRBJ2-3; TRBD2 matches 11 bases. Germline assignment: CDR1 SGHDT and CDR2 YYEEEE. The CDR3 has 15 amino acids. V shed 4 bases, J shed 5 bases, and the junction held 6 bases outside the gene matches. CDR3 amino acids: CASSTLAGGRDTQYF. For the CDR3, the DNA is TGTGCCAGCAGCACCCTAGCGGGGGGCCGAGATACGCAGTATTTT.

The chain carries TRBV25-1 and TRBJ2-3; TRBD2 matches 8 bases. The CDR3 has 16 amino acids. With 4 bases clipped from V and 2 bases from J, the junction kept 8 bases outside the gene matches. Germline V gives CDR1 MGHDK, CDR2 SYGVNS. The CDR3 region has the DNA TGTGCCAGCAGTGTACCCAGCGGGGGAGACACAGATACGCAGTATTTT. This codes for CASSVPSGGDTDTQYF.

In its sample, this clonotype was seen many times. This chain connects TRBV29-1 to TRBJ2-7; maybe TRBD1 (6 bases). The CDR3 spans 12 residues. Germline assignment: CDR1 SQVTM and CDR2 ANQGSEA. V lost 4 bases and J 7 bases, leaving 14 bases between the germline ends. The CDR3: CSVAYRVSEQYF. The DNA of the CDR3 is TGCAGCGTTGCTTACAGGGTATCGGAGCAGTACTTC.

For this clonotype: A read error may produce the germline difference seen at one junction end. The chain combines TRBV11-2 with TRBJ2-7; a weak D match, TRBD1 (7 bases). Germline V CDR1 and CDR2: SGHAT, FQNNGV. The CDR3 is made up of 17 amino acids. This CDR3 reads CACSLDMIGGRGGEQYF. As DNA, the CDR3 is TGTGCCTGCAGCTTAGATATGATAGGGGGCCGGGGAGGCGAGCAGTACTTC.

The rearrangement uses TRBV28 and TRBJ1-1, with 7 bases lining up with TRBD1. Per germline, CDR1 MDHEN and CDR2 SYDVKM. CDR3 length: 15 amino acids. The V segment lost 5 bases and the J segment 3 bases; nucleotides outside the gene matches: 9. The CDR3 sequence: CASSTLQGRHTEAFF. CDR3 bases: TGTGCCAGCAGTACCTTACAGGGGCGCCACACTGAAGCTTTCTTT.

This chain links TRBV5-1 with TRBJ2-5, with 9 bases aligning to TRBD1. The V segment lost 1 base and the J segment 4 bases; nucleotides outside the gene matches: 8. The CDR3 spans 16 residues. Germline loops: CDR1 SGHRS, CDR2 YFSETQ. The CDR3 nucleotides read TGCGCCAGCAGCTTGCGCCGACAGGGGGTTGCAGAGACCCAGTACTTC. It encodes CASSLRRQGVAETQYF. The full variable domain, completed using reference TRBV5-1 and TRBJ2-5, is KAGVTQTPRYLIKTRGQQVTLSCSPISGHRSVSWYQQTPGQGLQFLFEYFSETQRNKGNFPGRFSGRQFSNSRSEMNVSTLELGDSALYLCASSLRRQGVAETQYFGPGTRLLVL.

The count of this clonotype is one. The chain employs TRBV25-1 and TRBJ1-2; the D gene is possibly TRBD1 (5 bases). The V end was cut by 6 bases, the J end by 5 bases, with 16 bases between. This CDR3 spans 14 amino acids. Germline loops: CDR1 MGHDK, CDR2 SYGVNS. CDR3 nucleotides: TGTGCCAGCAGGGAAACGGGGACGGAATATGGCTACACCTTC. This codes for CASRETGTEYGYTF.